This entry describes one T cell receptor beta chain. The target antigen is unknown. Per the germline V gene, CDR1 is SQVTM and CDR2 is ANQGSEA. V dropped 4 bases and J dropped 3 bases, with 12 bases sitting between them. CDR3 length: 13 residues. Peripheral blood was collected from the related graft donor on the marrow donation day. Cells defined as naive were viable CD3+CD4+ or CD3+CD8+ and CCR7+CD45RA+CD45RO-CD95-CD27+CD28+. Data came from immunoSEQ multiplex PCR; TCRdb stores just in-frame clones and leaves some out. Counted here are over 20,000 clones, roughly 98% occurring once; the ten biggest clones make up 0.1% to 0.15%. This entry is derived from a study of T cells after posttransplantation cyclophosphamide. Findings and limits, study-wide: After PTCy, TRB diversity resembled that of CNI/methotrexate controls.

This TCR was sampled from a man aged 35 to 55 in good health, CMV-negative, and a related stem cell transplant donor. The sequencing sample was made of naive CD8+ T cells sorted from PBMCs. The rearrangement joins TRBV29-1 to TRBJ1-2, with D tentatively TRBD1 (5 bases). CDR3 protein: CSVVSGEDYGYTF. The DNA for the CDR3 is TGCAGCGTTGTCTCGGGGGAAGACTATGGCTACACCTTC.